The 11 T cell receptor beta chains below all came from one sample that was sequenced in a study of PD-1 blockade in classical Hodgkin lymphoma. The protocol was immunoSEQ multiplex PCR, while the TCRdb copy is restricted to in-frame clones and leaves out a portion. The data contain 75,000 to 100,000 clones, roughly 91% of them singletons. Regarding time point: cycle 4 day 1 (C4D1), after less than 7 weeks of nivolumab. All patients relapsed after autologous stem cell transplantation, and brentuximab vedotin exposure varied. The source material was peripheral blood mononuclear cells (PBMCs), sampled before the fourth cycle of nivolumab. All receptors come from a human donor with classical Hodgkin lymphoma.

This clone was observed once. The chain uses TRBV6-1 and TRBJ2-7; TRBD1 might be the D (5 bases). From germline, CDR1 is MNHNS and CDR2 SASEGT. The length of the CDR3 is 16 residues. Trimming left V 0 bases short and J 10 bases short, with 22 bases between. The CDR3 protein is CASSEAESWPGPTQYF. CDR3 coding DNA: TGTGCCAGCAGTGAAGCGGAGTCGTGGCCAGGGCCTACACAGTACTTC.

The rearrangement joins TRBV13 to TRBJ2-7; D possibly corresponds to TRBD2 (6 bases). Trimming stripped 6 bases from V and 0 bases from J, with 12 bases between. The CDR3 runs to 14 residues. Per germline, CDR1 PRHDT and CDR2 FYEKMQ (reference sequence). The CDR3 DNA reads TGTGCCAGCAGGTTTTACGGGAGCTCCTACGAGCAGTACTTC. Amino acids: CASRFYGSSYEQYF. The entire variable domain, with the rest obtained from reference TRBV13 and TRBJ2-7, is as follows: AAGVIQSPRHLIKEKRETATLKCYPIPRHDTVYWYQQGPGQDPQFLISFYEKMQSDKGSIPDRFSAQQFSDYHSELNMSSLELGDSALYFCASRFYGSSYEQYFGPGTRLTVT.

This chain joins TRBV2 and TRBJ2-1; 9 bases fit TRBD2. There are 13 residues in the CDR3. The J segment lost 9 bases and the V segment lost 8 bases, leaving 8 bases of the junction unmatched. CDR1 SNHLY and CDR2 FYNNEI come from the germline V gene. DNA of the CDR3: TGTGCCAGCGAGGGGGCGGGAGGGGTTGAGCAGTTCTTC. This sequence encodes CASEGAGGVEQFF.

The rearrangement uses TRBV5-6 and TRBJ2-1; 7 bases match TRBD1. The CDR3 consists of 13 residues. The V gene's germline CDR1 is SGHDT and CDR2 YYEEEE. After removal of 2 bases from V and 14 bases from J, the junction contained 10 bases not matched to a gene. The CDR3 loop is CASSFSPQGEKFF. CDR3 sequence (DNA): TGTGCCAGCAGCTTCTCTCCTCAGGGGGAGAAGTTCTTC.

The chain carries TRBV19 and TRBJ2-1; possibly TRBD2 for D (5 bases). Germline V gene lookup returns CDR1 LNHDA and CDR2 SQIVND (reference sequence). The CDR3 contains 16 residues. Trimming removed 1 base from V and 2 bases from J, with 12 bases in between. The CDR3 bases are TGTGCCAGTAGTATAGCAGGACTGGCCCCCTACAATGAGCAGTTCTTC. This translates into CASSIAGLAPYNEQFF.

The chain recombines TRBV5-1 with TRBJ2-2; either TRBD1 or TRBD2 may supply D (6 bases each). This CDR3 contains 14 residues. The V end lost 6 bases, the J end lost 5 bases, and 14 bases lay between the germline ends. CDR1 and CDR2 (germline): SGHRS, YFSETQ. The chain's CDR3 is CASKSGADTGELFF. The CDR3 DNA reads TGCGCCAGCAAATCGGGGGCAGATACCGGGGAGCTGTTTTTT.

The chain carries TRBV29-1 and TRBJ2-1; TRBD2 might be the D (5 bases). V lost 7 bases, J lost 10 bases, and 14 bases lay in between. Per germline, CDR1 SQVTM and CDR2 ANQGSEA. The CDR3 length is 11 residues. The CDR3 DNA reads as TGCAGCGCCCGAGGGTACGGCGAGCAGTTCTTC. Its protein is CSARGYGEQFF.

This chain joins TRBV9 and TRBJ2-1; TRBD1 aligns across 10 bases. V dropped 2 bases and J dropped 8; count of bases not matched to a gene: 22. In germline, CDR1 is SGDLS, CDR2 YYNGEE. The CDR3 is 20 amino acids. CDR3 loop: CASSVPLELGQGSLLDEQFF. The CDR3, as DNA: TGTGCCAGCAGCGTCCCTCTAGAACTGGGACAGGGGAGTCTGTTGGATGAGCAGTTCTTC.

This clone was seen just once. The V call is TRBV27, the J call TRBJ2-4, with D unclear. With 3 bases removed from V and 7 bases from J, the gap between germline ends came to 10 bases. The CDR3 length is 13 residues. Germline CDR1 MNHEY, CDR2 SMNVEV (reference sequence). The CDR3: CASSLGFSNIQYF. The CDR3, as DNA: TGTGCCAGCAGTTTGGGGTTTTCTAACATTCAGTACTTC.

This chain links TRBV28 with TRBJ2-7; either TRBD1 or TRBD2 may supply D (5 bases each). Looked up from germline, CDR1 is MDHEN and CDR2 is SYDVKM. V lost 7 bases, J lost 0 bases, and 22 bases lay in between. CDR3 length: 17 amino acids. CDR3 in amino acids: CASTTARSGTHSYEQYF. In DNA, the CDR3 is TGTGCCAGCACCACGGCTAGATCCGGGACCCACTCCTACGAGCAGTACTTC.

This clone has just a few counts. The rearrangement joins TRBV28 to TRBJ2-1; tentatively, D is TRBD1 or TRBD2 (5 bases each). Germline V gene data show CDR1 as MDHEN and CDR2 as SYDVKM. V lost 5 bases to trimming and J lost 9 bases, with 20 bases between them. The CDR3 spans 15 residues. CDR3 bases: TGTGCCAGCAGTCCCCCCTCAGGGAGCTTTGGTGAGCAGTTCTTC. Translation: CASSPPSGSFGEQFF.